This T cell receptor beta chain appears in the sequencing data of a study of identifying expanded T cells in peripheral blood. Trimming removed 6 bases from V and 5 bases from J; junction bases left unmatched: 12. This CDR3 region has 15 residues. CDR1 and CDR2 (germline): SQVTM, ANQGSEA. Overall study results and limits: Technical replicates showed about 1.2 changed clones; approximately 2 weeks roughly 18; four weeks 19. Approximately two-week clone count variance significantly increased as total template count grew.

No infections or other immune events were documented during collection. Produced via immunoSEQ multiplex PCR; TCRdb's table is partial and in-frame only. The sample includes approximately 83,000 clones, 70% to 90% of them seen just once. As to this clone: The antigen remains undetermined.

The sequenced sample consisted of blood. This TCR was sampled from a person between 18 and 75 years old in good health. V gene TRBV29-1 combines with J gene TRBJ2-2; 7 bases line up with TRBD1. The CDR3 region has the DNA TGCAGCGTGAGGGCATCAGGGGGACGGACCGGGGAGCTGTTTTTT. Protein sequence: CSVRASGGRTGELFF.